This entry features one T cell receptor (beta chain) sequence. Its antigen is unknown. This entry comes from a study of T cell repertoires in cytomegalovirus infection. Study summary: Researchers turned to recently identified HLA-C-restricted CMV epitopes as well as well-studied HLA-B-restricted ones. Matching HLA type, along with CMV infection, was indicated by public TCR beta signatures. Study-wide findings and caveats: The cumulative frequency of public TCR beta families distinguished individuals who carried CMV together with the relevant HLA.

The CDR3 totals 8 residues. V was shortened by 3 bases and J by 10 bases, with 1 base between the two germline ends. CDR1 is SQVTM, CDR2 ANQGSEA, per germline. MiXCR, run by TCRdb on the reads, gives a single entry per CDR3 protein. The sample holds fewer than 950,000 distinct CDR3 sequences, approximately 32% seen once. Sequenced material: cultured CD8+ T cells from PBMCs, taken from culture after CMV antigen stimulation. The chain is built from TRBV29-1 and TRBJ2-1; D call uncertain. This TCR derives from a human donor in good health (CMV status not recorded). Some clones in this sample may be carry-over from other donors' samples. CDR3 bases: TGCAGCGTTGAGGAGCAGTTCTTC. It specifies CSVEEQFF.